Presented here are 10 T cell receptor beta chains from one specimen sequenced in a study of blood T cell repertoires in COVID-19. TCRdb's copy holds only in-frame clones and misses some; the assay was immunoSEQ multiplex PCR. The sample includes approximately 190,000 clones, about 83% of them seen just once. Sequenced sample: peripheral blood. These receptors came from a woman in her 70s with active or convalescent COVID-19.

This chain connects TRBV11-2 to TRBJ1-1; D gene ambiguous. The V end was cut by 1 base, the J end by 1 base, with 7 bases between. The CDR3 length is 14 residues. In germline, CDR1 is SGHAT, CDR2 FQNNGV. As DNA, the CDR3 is TGTGCCAGCAGCTTAGGCGGAAGGAACACTGAAGCTTTCTTT. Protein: CASSLGGRNTEAFF.

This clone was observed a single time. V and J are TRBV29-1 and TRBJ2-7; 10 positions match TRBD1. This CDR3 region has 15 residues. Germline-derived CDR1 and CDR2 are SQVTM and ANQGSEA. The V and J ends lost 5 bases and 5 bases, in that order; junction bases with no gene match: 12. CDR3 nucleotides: TGCAGCGTTTCCCAAACGGGACAGGGGAGCCACGAGCAGTACTTC. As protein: CSVSQTGQGSHEQYF.

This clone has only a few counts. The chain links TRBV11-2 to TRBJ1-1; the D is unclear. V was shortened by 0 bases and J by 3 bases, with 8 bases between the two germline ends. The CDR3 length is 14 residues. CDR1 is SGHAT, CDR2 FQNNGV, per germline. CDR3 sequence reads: CASSLDGVYTEAFF. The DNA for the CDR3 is TGTGCCAGCAGCTTAGACGGGGTCTACACTGAAGCTTTCTTT.

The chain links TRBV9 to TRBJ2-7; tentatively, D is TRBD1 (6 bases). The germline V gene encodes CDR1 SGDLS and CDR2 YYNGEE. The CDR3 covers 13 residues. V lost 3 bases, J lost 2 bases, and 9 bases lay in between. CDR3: CASSGDNPYEQYF. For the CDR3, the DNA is TGTGCCAGCAGCGGGGACAACCCCTACGAGCAGTACTTC.

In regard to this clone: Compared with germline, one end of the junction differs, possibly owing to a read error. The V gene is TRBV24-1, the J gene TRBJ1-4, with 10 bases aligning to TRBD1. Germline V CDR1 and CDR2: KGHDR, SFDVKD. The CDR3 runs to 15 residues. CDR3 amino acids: CATRDSDRGYEKLFF. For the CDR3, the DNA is TGTGCCACCAGGGATTCGGACAGGGGGTATGAAAAACTGTTTTTT.

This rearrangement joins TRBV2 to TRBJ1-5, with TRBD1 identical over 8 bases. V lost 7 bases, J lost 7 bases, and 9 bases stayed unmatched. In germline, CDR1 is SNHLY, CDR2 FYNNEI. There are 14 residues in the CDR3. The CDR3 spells CASNPQGGQQPQHF. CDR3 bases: TGTGCCAGCAACCCACAGGGGGGACAACAGCCCCAGCATTTT.

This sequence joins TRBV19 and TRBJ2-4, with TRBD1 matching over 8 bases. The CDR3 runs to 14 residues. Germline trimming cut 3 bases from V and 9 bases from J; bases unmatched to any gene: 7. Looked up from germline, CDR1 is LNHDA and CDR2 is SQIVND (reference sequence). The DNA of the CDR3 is TGTGCCAGTAGTATGGAGCAGGGGGCTGGCATTCAGTACTTC. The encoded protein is CASSMEQGAGIQYF.

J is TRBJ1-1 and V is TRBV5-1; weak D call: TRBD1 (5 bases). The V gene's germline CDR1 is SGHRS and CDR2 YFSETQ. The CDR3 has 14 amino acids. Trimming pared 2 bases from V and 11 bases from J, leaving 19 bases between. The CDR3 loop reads CASSFEGREEAAFF. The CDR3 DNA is TGCGCCAGCAGCTTTGAGGGCAGGGAGGAGGCGGCTTTCTTT.

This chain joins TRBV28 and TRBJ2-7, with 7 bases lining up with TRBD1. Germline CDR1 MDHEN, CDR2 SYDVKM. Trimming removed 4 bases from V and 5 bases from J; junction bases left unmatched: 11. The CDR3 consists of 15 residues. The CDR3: CASSSEGARSNEQYF. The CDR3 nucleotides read TGTGCCAGCAGTTCTGAGGGGGCGCGTTCGAACGAGCAGTACTTC.

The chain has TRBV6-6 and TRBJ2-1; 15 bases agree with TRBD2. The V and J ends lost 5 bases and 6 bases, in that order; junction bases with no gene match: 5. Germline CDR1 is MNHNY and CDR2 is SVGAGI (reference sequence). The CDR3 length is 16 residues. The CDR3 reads CASSPPGLAGGNEQFF. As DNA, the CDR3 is TGTGCCAGCAGTCCTCCGGGACTAGCGGGAGGCAATGAGCAGTTCTTC.